The 11 T cell receptor beta chains reported below all come from one sample, sequenced in a study of CD8 T cells in Susac syndrome. An input of about 0.5 to 1 ug of RNA was subjected to reverse transcription using random hexamers. TCRdb fed the immunoSEQ multiplex PCR reads into MiXCR, producing one record per CDR3 protein. The top ten hold around 0.13% of the sample, which has approximately 160,000 distinct CDR3 sequences, 93% seen once. Sequenced: CD4+ T cells from PBMCs. The receptors were gathered from a human donor in good health.

CDR3 in amino acids: CASSQFTAANQPQHF. The CDR3, as DNA: TGCGCCAGCAGTCAATTTACGGCAGCTAATCAGCCCCAGCATTTT. The V gene is TRBV23-1, the J gene TRBJ1-5; no clear D. TRBV23-1 is marked as an open reading frame, function uncertain. The CDR3 extends over 15 amino acids. Trimming took off 1 base at V and 4 bases at J, with 11 bases between the two ends.

This sequence joins TRBV9 and TRBJ2-1, with a possible D match to TRBD2 (6 bases). V shed 5 bases and J shed 7 bases, with 16 bases lying between them. Germline CDR1 is SGDLS and CDR2 is YYNGEE. CDR3 length equals 14 residues. CDR3 residues: CASRPGPGGNEQFF. The CDR3 coding sequence is TGTGCCAGCAGGCCGGGGCCCGGAGGGAATGAGCAGTTCTTC.

This clonotype was detected once. This chain joins TRBV6-1 and TRBJ2-4, with D perhaps TRBD1 or TRBD2 (5 bases each). V lost 6 bases and J lost 3, with 12 bases in between. The CDR3 sequence is 14 residues long. Germline loops: CDR1 MNHNS, CDR2 SASEGT. CDR3 loop: CASRPGTHKNIQYF. As DNA, the CDR3 is TGTGCCAGCAGACCCGGGACCCACAAAAACATTCAGTACTTC.

V gene TRBV18 combines with J gene TRBJ2-3, with D possibly TRBD2 on 5 matching bases. The germline V gene encodes CDR1 KGHSH and CDR2 LQKENI. V lost 3 bases, J lost 0 bases, and 16 bases lay in between. The CDR3 sequence is 17 residues long. Written as DNA, the CDR3 is TGTGCCAGCTCACCTTCAACTAGTACAACTAGCACAGATACGCAGTATTTT. Amino acids: CASSPSTSTTSTDTQYF.

This chain uses TRBV4-1 with TRBJ2-5; D is perhaps TRBD1 (6 bases). This CDR3 comprises 14 residues. Looked up from germline, CDR1 is MGHRA and CDR2 is YSYEKL. Trimming left V 1 base short and J 4 bases short, with 10 bases between. The CDR3, as DNA: TGCGCCAGCAGCCAAGGACAGGTTCGAGAGACCCAGTACTTC. This codes for CASSQGQVRETQYF.

The J gene is TRBJ1-3, the V gene TRBV5-1, with no clear D. V lost 4 bases to trimming and J lost 4 bases, with 15 bases between them. The CDR3 spans 15 residues. Germline V CDR1 and CDR2: SGHRS, YFSETQ. CDR3 residues: CASSRTTLAGNTIYF. CDR3 in DNA: TGCGCCAGCAGCAGGACTACACTGGCCGGAAACACCATATATTTT.

The chain joins TRBV3-1 to TRBJ1-1; tentative D call: TRBD1 (5 bases). The CDR3 runs to 15 residues. Germline CDR1 reads LGHDT; CDR2 reads YNNKEL (reference sequence). The V end was cut by 0 bases, the J end by 4 bases, with 12 bases between. The CDR3 is CASSQDGVGGTEAFF. CDR3 sequence (DNA): TGTGCCAGCAGCCAAGATGGGGTGGGGGGCACTGAAGCTTTCTTT.

About this clonotype itself: A junction boundary mismatches the germline segment, possibly from a read error. The genes are TRBV11-2 and TRBJ1-4; D is unresolved. This CDR3 region has 13 residues. Germline V lookup: CDR1 SGHAT, CDR2 FQNNGV. CDR3 nucleotide sequence: TGTGCCAGCAGCTTAGATCGGGAACAGCCTACTGTTTTT. Residues: CASSLDREQPTVF.

This clonotype was counted once. The chain uses TRBV7-8 and TRBJ1-2; D remains unclear. The CDR3 is made up of 13 amino acids. In germline, CDR1 is SGHVS, CDR2 FQNEAQ. Trimming took 4 bases from V and 4 from J, leaving 10 bases between them. The DNA of the CDR3 is TGTGCCAGCAGCTCCCGGTCGGCCTATGGCTACACCTTC. It is translated as CASSSRSAYGYTF.

The count of this clonotype is one. The chain joins TRBV20-1 to TRBJ2-2, with unresolved D. The CDR3 consists of 13 residues. The V gene lost 3 bases and the J gene lost 8 bases, with 13 bases spanning the gap. Germline V gene sequence: CDR1 DFQATT, CDR2 SNEGSKA (reference sequence). CDR3 nucleotides: TGCAGTGCTAGTAACGAGAGAGTAGGGGAGCTGTTTTTT. It translates to CSASNERVGELFF.

This sequence joins TRBV7-3 and TRBJ2-5; D is possibly TRBD2 (6 bases). This CDR3 has 15 residues. Germline V gene lookup returns CDR1 SGHTA and CDR2 FQGTGA. V was cut by 3 bases and J by 5 bases, with 16 bases left in between. CDR3 sequence: CASSFSGGGLETQYF. In DNA form, the CDR3 reads TGTGCCAGCAGCTTCTCCGGTGGGGGGTTGGAGACCCAGTACTTC.